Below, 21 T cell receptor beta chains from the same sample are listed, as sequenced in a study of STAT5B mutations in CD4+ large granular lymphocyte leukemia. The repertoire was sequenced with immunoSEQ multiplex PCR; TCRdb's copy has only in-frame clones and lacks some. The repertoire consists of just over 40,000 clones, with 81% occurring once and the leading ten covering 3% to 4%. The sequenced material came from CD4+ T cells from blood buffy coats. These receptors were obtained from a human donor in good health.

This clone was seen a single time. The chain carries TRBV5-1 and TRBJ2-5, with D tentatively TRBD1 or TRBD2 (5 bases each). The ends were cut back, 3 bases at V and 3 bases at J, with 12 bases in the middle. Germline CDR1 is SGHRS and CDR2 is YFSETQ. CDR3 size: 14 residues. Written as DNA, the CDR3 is TGCGCCAGCAGCTCGGCTGGGGGAAAAGAGACCCAGTACTTC. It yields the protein CASSSAGGKETQYF.

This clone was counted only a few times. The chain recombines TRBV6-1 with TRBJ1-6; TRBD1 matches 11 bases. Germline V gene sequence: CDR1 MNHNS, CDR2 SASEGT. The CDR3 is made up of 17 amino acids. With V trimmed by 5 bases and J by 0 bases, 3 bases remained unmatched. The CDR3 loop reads CASSKGQGASYNSPLHF. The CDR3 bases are TGTGCCAGCAGTAAAGGACAGGGGGCCTCCTATAATTCACCCCTCCACTTT.

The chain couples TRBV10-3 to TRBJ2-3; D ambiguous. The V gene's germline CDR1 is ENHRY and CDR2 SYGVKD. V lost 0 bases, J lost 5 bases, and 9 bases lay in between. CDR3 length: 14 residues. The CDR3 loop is CAISESTLRDTQYF. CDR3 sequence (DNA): TGTGCCATCAGTGAGTCGACTCTTCGAGATACGCAGTATTTT.

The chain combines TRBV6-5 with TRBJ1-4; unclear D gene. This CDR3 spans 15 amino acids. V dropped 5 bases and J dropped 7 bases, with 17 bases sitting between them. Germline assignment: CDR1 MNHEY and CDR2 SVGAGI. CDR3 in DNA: TGTGCCAGCAGTCCCTGGCTGGGGTCGGGTGAAAAACTGTTTTTT. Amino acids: CASSPWLGSGEKLFF.

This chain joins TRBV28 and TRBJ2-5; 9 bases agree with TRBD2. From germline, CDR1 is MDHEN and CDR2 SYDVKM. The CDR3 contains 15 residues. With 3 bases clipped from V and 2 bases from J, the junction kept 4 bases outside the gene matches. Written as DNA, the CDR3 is TGTGCCAGCAGTTTCGCGGGGGGGCTACAAGAGACCCAGTACTTC. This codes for CASSFAGGLQETQYF.

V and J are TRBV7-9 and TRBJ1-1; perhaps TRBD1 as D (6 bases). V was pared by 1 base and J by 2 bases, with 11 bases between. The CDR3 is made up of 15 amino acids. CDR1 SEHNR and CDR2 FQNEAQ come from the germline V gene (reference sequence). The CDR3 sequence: CASSLVSGVNTEAFF. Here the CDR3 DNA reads TGTGCCAGCAGCTTAGTGTCAGGGGTTAACACTGAAGCTTTCTTT.

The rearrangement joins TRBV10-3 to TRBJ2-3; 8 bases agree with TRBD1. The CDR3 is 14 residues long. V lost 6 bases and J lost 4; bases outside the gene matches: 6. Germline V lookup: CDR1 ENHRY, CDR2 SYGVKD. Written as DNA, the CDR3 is TGTGCCATCAGGGACAGGGTAATCCCAGATACGCAGTATTTT. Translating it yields CAIRDRVIPDTQYF.

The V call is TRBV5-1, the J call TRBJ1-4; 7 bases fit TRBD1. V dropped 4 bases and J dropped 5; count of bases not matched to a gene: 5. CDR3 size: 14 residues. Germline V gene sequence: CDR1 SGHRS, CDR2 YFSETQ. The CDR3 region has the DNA TGCGCCAGCAGCAATGGGACAGTAAATGAAAAACTGTTTTTT. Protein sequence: CASSNGTVNEKLFF. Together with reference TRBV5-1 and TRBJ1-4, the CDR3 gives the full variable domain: KAGVTQTPRYLIKTRGQQVTLSCSPISGHRSVSWYQQTPGQGLQFLFEYFSETQRNKGNFPGRFSGRQFSNSRSEMNVSTLELGDSALYLCASSNGTVNEKLFFGSGTQLSVL.

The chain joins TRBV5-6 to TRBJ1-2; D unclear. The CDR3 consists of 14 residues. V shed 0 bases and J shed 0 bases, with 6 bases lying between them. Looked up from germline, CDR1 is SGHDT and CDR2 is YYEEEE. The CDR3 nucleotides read TGTGCCAGCAGCTTGGGCAGTTCTAACTATGGCTACACCTTC. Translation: CASSLGSSNYGYTF. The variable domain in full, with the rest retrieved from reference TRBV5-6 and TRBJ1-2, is DAGVTQSPTHLIKTRGQQVTLRCSPKSGHDTVSWYQQALGQGPQFIFQYYEEEERQRGNFPDRFSGHQFPNYSSELNVNALLLGDSALYLCASSLGSSNYGYTFGSGTRLTVV.

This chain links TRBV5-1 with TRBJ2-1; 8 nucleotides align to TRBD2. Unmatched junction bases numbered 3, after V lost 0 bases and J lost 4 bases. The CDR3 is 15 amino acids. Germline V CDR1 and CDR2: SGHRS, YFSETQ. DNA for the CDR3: TGCGCCAGCAGCTTGGCTGGCGGGGGGTACAATGAGCAGTTCTTC. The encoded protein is CASSLAGGGYNEQFF. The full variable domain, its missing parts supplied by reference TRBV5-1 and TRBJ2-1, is KAGVTQTPRYLIKTRGQQVTLSCSPISGHRSVSWYQQTPGQGLQFLFEYFSETQRNKGNFPGRFSGRQFSNSRSEMNVSTLELGDSALYLCASSLAGGGYNEQFFGPGTRLTVL.

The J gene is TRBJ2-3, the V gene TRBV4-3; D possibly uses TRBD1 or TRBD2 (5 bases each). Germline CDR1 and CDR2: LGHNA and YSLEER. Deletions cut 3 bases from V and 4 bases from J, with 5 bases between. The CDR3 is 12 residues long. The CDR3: CASSQGADTQYF. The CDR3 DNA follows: TGCGCCAGCAGCCAGGGGGCAGATACGCAGTATTTT.

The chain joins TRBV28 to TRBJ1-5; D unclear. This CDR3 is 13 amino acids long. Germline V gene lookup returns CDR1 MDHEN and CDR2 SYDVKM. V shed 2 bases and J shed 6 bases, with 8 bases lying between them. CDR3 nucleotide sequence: TGTGCCAGCAGTTTAGACTATTCTCAGCCCCAGCATTTT. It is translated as CASSLDYSQPQHF.

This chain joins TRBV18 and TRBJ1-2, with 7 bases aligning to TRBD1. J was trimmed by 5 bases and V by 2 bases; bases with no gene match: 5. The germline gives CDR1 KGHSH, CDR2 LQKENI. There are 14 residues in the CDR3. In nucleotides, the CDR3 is TGTGCCAGCTCACCAAGACAGGGCGAATATGGCTACACCTTC. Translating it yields CASSPRQGEYGYTF.

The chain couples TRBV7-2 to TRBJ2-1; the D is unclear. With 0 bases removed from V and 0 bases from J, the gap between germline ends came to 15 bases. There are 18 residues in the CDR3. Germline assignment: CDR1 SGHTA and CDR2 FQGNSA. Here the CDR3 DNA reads TGTGCCAGCAGCTTAGCCACATCTATGCTTAGCTCCTACAATGAGCAGTTCTTC. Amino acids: CASSLATSMLSSYNEQFF. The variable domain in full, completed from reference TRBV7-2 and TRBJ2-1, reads GAGVSQSPSNKVTEKGKDVELRCDPISGHTALYWYRQSLGQGLEFLIYFQGNSAPDKSGLPSDRFSAERTGGSVSTLTIQRTQQEDSAVYLCASSLATSMLSSYNEQFFGPGTRLTVL.

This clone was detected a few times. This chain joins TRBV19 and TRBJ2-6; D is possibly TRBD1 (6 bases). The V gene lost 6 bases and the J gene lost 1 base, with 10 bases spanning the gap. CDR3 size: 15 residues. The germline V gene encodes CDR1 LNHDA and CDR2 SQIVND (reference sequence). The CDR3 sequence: CASSVTGSGANVLTF. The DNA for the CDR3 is TGTGCCAGTAGCGTTACAGGGTCTGGGGCCAACGTCCTGACTTTC.

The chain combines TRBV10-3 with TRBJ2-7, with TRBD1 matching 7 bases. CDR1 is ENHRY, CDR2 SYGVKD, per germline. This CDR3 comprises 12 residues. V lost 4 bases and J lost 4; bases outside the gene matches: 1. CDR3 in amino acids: CAISGDSYEQYF. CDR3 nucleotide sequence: TGTGCCATCAGTGGGGACAGTTACGAGCAGTACTTC.

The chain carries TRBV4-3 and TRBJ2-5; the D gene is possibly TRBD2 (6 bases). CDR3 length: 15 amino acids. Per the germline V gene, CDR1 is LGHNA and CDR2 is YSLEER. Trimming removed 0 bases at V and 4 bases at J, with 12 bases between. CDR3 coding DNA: TGCGCCAGCAGCCAAGAGCGGGATATGGGAGAGACCCAGTACTTC. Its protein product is CASSQERDMGETQYF.

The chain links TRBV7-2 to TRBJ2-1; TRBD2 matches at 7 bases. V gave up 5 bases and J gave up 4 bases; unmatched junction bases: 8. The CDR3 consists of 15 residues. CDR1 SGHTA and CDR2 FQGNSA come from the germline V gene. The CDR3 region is CASSLTSIHYNEQFF. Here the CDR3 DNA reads TGTGCCAGCAGCCTGACTAGCATCCATTACAATGAGCAGTTCTTC.

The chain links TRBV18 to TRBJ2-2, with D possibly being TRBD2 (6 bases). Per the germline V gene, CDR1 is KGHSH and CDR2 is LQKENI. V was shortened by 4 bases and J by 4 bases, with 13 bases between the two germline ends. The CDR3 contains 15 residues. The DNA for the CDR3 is TGTGCCAGCTCACGTGGTACCGGGAGCACCGGGGAGCTGTTTTTT. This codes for CASSRGTGSTGELFF.

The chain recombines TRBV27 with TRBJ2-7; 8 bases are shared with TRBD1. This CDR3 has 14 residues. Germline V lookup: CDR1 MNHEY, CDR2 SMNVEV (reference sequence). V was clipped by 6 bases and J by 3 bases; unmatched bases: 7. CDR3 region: CASRGQGSYYEQYF. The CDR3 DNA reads TGTGCCAGCAGAGGACAGGGTTCATACTACGAGCAGTACTTC.

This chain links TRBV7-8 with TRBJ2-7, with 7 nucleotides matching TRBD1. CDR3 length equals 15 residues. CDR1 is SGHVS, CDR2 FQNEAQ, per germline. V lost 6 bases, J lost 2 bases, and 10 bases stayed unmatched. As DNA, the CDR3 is TGTGCCAGCAGGACAGGGACGTCGCCCCCCTACGAGCAGTACTTC. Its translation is CASRTGTSPPYEQYF.